This T cell receptor beta chain was profiled in a study of technical replicates of blood from a few donors. The CDR3 spans 12 residues. Trimming removed 9 bases from V and 4 bases from J, with 12 bases in between. CDR1 and CDR2 from the germline V gene are SNHLY and FYNNEI. Clones were read by immunoSEQ multiplex PCR, and TCRdb kept only the in-frame ones, dropping some. The sample records 76,000 or so clones, approximately 83% being singletons. The sequence derives from a human donor in good health. Some clones in this sample may be carry-over from other donors' samples. The sequencing sample was made of PBMCs. The chain couples TRBV2 to TRBJ2-5, with D possibly being TRBD2 (5 bases). The CDR3 is CASTLVLETQYF. For the CDR3, the DNA is TGTGCCAGTACACTAGTTTTAGAGACCCAGTACTTC.